Listed below are T cell receptor beta chains from one sample, sequenced in a study of cytomegalovirus exposure and HLA in healthy donors. Clones were read by immunoSEQ multiplex PCR, and TCRdb kept only the in-frame ones, dropping some. Seen here are 110,000 or so clones, about 80% observed once, and the top ten hold 2% to 3%. The sample was PBMCs. The receptors stem from a female donor in good health and CMV-seronegative. The CDR3 runs from the conserved cysteine through the conserved F or W. A D gene is named only where the DNA matches it firmly. Some rows mark clone size as missing; the rest say once, few, many or name a class of expanded clone.

TRBV5-5,.,TRBJ2-7,16,.,TGTGCCAGCAGTCAAAGTGTGGCTGGAGGGTCTCGCGTGCAGTACTTC,CASSQSVAGGSRVQYF
TRBV19,.,TRBJ2-7,14,TRBD1,TGTGCCAGTAGCCCAGGGACAGGGGCGTACGAGCAGTACTTC,CASSPGTGAYEQYF
TRBV15,.,TRBJ2-5,17,TRBD2,TGTGCCACCAGCAGAGGTGGAGCGGGGGGGCGTCAAGAGACCCAGTACTTC,CATSRGGAGGRQETQYF
TRBV5-4,.,TRBJ1-1,16,.,TGTGCCAGCAGCCTTGGGGGGGGCAGGGCGAACACTGAAGCTTTCTTT,CASSLGGGRANTEAFF
TRBV7-2,.,TRBJ1-5,14,.,TGTGCCAGCAGCCCCGGTTTGAGCAATCAGCCCCAGCATTTT,CASSPGLSNQPQHF
TRBV15,.,TRBJ2-7,13,.,TGTGCCACCAGCAGAGAAGTGAGATACGAGCAGTACTTC,CATSREVRYEQYF
TRBV10-3,.,TRBJ2-3,13,.,TGTGCCCAGGGATTAGGCCCGACAGATACGCAGTATTTT,CAQGLGPTDTQYF
TRBV6-4,medium-sized,TRBJ2-3,15,TRBD2,TGTGCCAGCAGTGACTCTAGCGGGGGCACAGATACGCAGTATTTT,CASSDSSGGTDTQYF
TRBV7-9,.,TRBJ2-3,15,.,TGTGCCAGCAGCTTAGTTCGGGGTAGGACAGATACGCAGTATTTT,CASSLVRGRTDTQYF
TRBV25-1,.,TRBJ2-2,17,.,TGTGCCAGCAGTGAATATTACGTAGGGGCCGACACCGGGGAGCTGTTTTTT,CASSEYYVGADTGELFF
TRBV11-2,.,TRBJ2-7,14,.,TGTGCCAGCAGCTTAGTAGGAGGGTCCTACGAGCAGTACTTC,CASSLVGGSYEQYF
TRBV9,.,TRBJ1-1,13,.,TGTGCCAGCAGCGTTAGGGGTGACACTGAAGCTTTCTTT,CASSVRGDTEAFF
TRBV7-8,once,TRBJ2-2,17,TRBD1,TGTGCCAGCAGCCCCCAATCGGACAGGGGTCGCACCGGGGAGCTGTTTTTT,CASSPQSDRGRTGELFF
TRBV4-1,.,TRBJ1-2,15,.,TGCGCCAGCAGCCAGATACTCGATACTAACTATGGCTACACCTTC,CASSQILDTNYGYTF
TRBV6-5,few,TRBJ2-2,14,.,TGTGCCACCTCACAACCCATGAACACCGGGGAGCTGTTTTTT,CATSQPMNTGELFF
TRBV19,.,TRBJ1-2,14,.,TGTGCCAGTAGTATCAGGGGAACGCCAAGTGGCTACACCTTC,CASSIRGTPSGYTF
TRBV2,.,TRBJ2-5,15,TRBD1,TGTGCCAGCAGTGGACAGGGACAGGTCCAAGAGACCCAGTACTTC,CASSGQGQVQETQYF
TRBV9,.,TRBJ2-1,15,TRBD2,TGTGCCAGCAGCGTTTATAGCGGGGGGGCGAATGAGCAGTTCTTC,CASSVYSGGANEQFF
TRBV10-3,.,TRBJ1-1,14,.,TGTGCCATCAGTGAGTTGGCCGGGGGCACTGAAGCTTTCTTT,CAISELAGGTEAFF
TRBV27,.,TRBJ1-4,14,.,TGTGCCAGCGGTTTATTAGGAGCTAATGAAAAACTGTTTTTT,CASGLLGANEKLFF
TRBV10-3,few,TRBJ1-4,13,.,TGTGCCATCAGTGAAACCGAGGGTGAAAAACTGTTTTTT,CAISETEGEKLFF
TRBV9,.,TRBJ2-7,15,.,TGTGCCAGCAGCGGGGGGGGCCGTCTCTCCTACGAGCAGTACTTC,CASSGGGRLSYEQYF
TRBV30,.,TRBJ1-2,13,.,TGTGCCTGGAAAGGCGCGGATTACTATGGCTACACCTTC,CAWKGADYYGYTF
TRBV6-4,.,TRBJ2-1,15,TRBD2,TGTGCCAGCAGTCATAGCGGGGGGGAAGTCAATGAGCAGTTCTTC,CASSHSGGEVNEQFF
TRBV5-4,.,TRBJ2-2,16,TRBD2,TGTGCCAGCAGCGGAATACTAGCGGGGGGTCCCGGGGAGCTGTTTTTT,CASSGILAGGPGELFF
TRBV7-6,.,TRBJ1-6,16,TRBD1,TGTGCCAGCAGCTTAGGGACAGGGGATAATAATTCACCCCTCCACTTT,CASSLGTGDNNSPLHF
TRBV5-1,.,TRBJ1-1,14,.,TGCGCCAGCAGCTTTATTTCACGGGGCACTGAAGCTTTCTTT,CASSFISRGTEAFF
TRBV5-6,.,TRBJ2-7,14,TRBD1,TGTGCCAGCAGCTCGGGACAGTGGGGGTCCGAGCAGTACTTC,CASSSGQWGSEQYF
TRBV12-5,.,TRBJ2-2,13,.,TGTGCTAGTGGAGTGTGGAGCACCGGGGAGCTGTTTTTT,CASGVWSTGELFF
TRBV9,.,TRBJ1-2,19,.,TGTGCCAGCAGCCACGCTTCGGAGAGCGGGGGCGTAGAGGACTATGGCTACACCTTC,CASSHASESGGVEDYGYTF
TRBV9,.,TRBJ2-5,14,TRBD2,TGTGCCAGCAGCGTGACTAGCGAAGTAGGGGGCCAGTACTTC,CASSVTSEVGGQYF
TRBV14,.,TRBJ2-3,18,TRBD2,TGTGCCAGCAGCCAAGACCCACAAACCCGGCGGGGGGAGGCTACGCAGTATTTT,CASSQDPQTRRGEATQYF
TRBV18,.,TRBJ1-1,13,.,TGTGCCAGCTCACTAATGGGAGACACTGAAGCTTTCTTT,CASSLMGDTEAFF
TRBV7-6,few,TRBJ2-3,16,TRBD2,TGTGCCAGCAGCCAAGGACTAGCGGGGATCACAGATACGCAGTATTTT,CASSQGLAGITDTQYF
TRBV7-8,.,TRBJ2-2,16,.,TGTGCCAGCAGCTTAGAGCTGGCGGGGGCGTCCGGGGAGCTGTTTTTT,CASSLELAGASGELFF
TRBV7-2,few,TRBJ2-5,13,TRBD1,TGTGCCAGCAGCCAGGACAGGTGGGAGACCCAGTACTTC,CASSQDRWETQYF
TRBV6-1,.,TRBJ2-5,14,.,TGTGCCAGCACCACAGCAGGGTATCGAGAGACCCAGTACTTC,CASTTAGYRETQYF
TRBV4-3,.,TRBJ2-7,15,.,TGCGCCAGCAGCCCCTCGATGTCGGGAGAATACGAGCAGTACTTC,CASSPSMSGEYEQYF
TRBV29-1,.,TRBJ2-1,14,TRBD2,TGCAGCGCAGGACTAGCGGGGGGTTACAATGAGCAGTTCTTC,CSAGLAGGYNEQFF
TRBV5-1,.,TRBJ1-2,13,TRBD1,TGCGCCAGCAGCCCGGGACAGAGCTATGGCTACACCTTC,CASSPGQSYGYTF
TRBV5-6,.,TRBJ2-5,14,.,TGTGCCAGCAGCCCACGGACTTTCCAAGAGACCCAGTACTTC,CASSPRTFQETQYF
TRBV7-8,.,TRBJ1-1,14,.,TGTGCCAGCAGCTTAGGGCACACGAACACTGAAGCTTTCTTT,CASSLGHTNTEAFF
TRBV7-9,.,TRBJ2-7,14,.,TGTGCCAGCAGGCCCGGGGGACGGGCTATGGAGCAGTACTTC,CASRPGGRAMEQYF
TRBV4-3,.,TRBJ1-3,18,.,TGCGCCAGCAGCCAAGACGTGACAGGCCTCCCTTCTGGAAACACCATATATTTT,CASSQDVTGLPSGNTIYF
TRBV2,.,TRBJ1-5,13,.,TGTGCCAGCAGTGGGGGGGTCAACCAGCCCCAGCATTTT,CASSGGVNQPQHF